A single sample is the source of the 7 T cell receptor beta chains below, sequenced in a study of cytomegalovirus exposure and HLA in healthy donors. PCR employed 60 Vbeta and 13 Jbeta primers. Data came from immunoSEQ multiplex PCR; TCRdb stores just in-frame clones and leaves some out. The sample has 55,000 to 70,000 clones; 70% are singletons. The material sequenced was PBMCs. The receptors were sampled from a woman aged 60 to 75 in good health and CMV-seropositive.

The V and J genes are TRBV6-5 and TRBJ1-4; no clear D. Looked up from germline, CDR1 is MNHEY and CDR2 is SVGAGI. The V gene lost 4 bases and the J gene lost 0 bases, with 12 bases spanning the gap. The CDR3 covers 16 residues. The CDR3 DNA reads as TGTGCCAGCAGTTTGGGCAGCTCCGCAACTAATGAAAAACTGTTTTTT. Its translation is CASSLGSSATNEKLFF.

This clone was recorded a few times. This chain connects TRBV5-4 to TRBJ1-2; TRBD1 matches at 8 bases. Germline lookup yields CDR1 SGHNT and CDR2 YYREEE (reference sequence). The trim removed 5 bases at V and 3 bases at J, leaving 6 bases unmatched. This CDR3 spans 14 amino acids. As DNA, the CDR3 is TGTGCCAGCAGGTGGACAGGGAGGGACTATGGCTACACCTTC. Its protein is CASRWTGRDYGYTF. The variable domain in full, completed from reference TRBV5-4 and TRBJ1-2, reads ETGVTQSPTHLIKTRGQQVTLRCSSQSGHNTVSWYQQALGQGPQFIFQYYREEENGRGNFPPRFSGLQFPNYSSELNVNALELDDSALYLCASRWTGRDYGYTFGSGTRLTVV.

CDR3 DNA sequence: TGTGCCAGCAGTCGAGGACAGTATAATTCACCCCTCCACTTT. Residues: CASSRGQYNSPLHF. The gene calls are TRBV14 and TRBJ1-6; possibly TRBD1 for D (6 bases). In germline, CDR1 is SGHDN, CDR2 FVKESK. Trimming left V 6 bases short and J 4 bases short, with 10 bases between. CDR3 length: 14 residues.

The chain's CDR3 is CASSSAGGTGGYEQYF. Here the CDR3 DNA reads TGCGCCAGCAGCTCTGCGGGCGGGACAGGGGGCTACGAGCAGTACTTC. V is TRBV5-1 and J is TRBJ2-7; 11 positions match TRBD1. This CDR3 spans 16 amino acids. Germline loops: CDR1 SGHRS, CDR2 YFSETQ. The ends lost 3 bases at V and 3 bases at J; junction bases unmatched: 8.

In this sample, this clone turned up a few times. Here the CDR3 DNA reads TGCAGTGCTCTCATCCGGGACAGTGATACCTTC. This sequence encodes CSALIRDSDTF. The rearrangement uses TRBV20-1 and TRBJ1-2; the match to TRBD1 covers 7 bases. The trim removed 5 bases at V and 14 bases at J, leaving 11 bases unmatched. The CDR3 has 11 amino acids. Germline loops: CDR1 DFQATT, CDR2 SNEGSKA (reference sequence).

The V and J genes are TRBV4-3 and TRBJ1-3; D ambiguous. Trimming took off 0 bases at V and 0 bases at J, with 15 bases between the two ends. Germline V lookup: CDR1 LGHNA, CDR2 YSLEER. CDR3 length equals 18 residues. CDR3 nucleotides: TGCGCCAGCAGCCAAGATAAGTCTGCCGAGCCCTCTGGAAACACCATATATTTT. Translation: CASSQDKSAEPSGNTIYF.

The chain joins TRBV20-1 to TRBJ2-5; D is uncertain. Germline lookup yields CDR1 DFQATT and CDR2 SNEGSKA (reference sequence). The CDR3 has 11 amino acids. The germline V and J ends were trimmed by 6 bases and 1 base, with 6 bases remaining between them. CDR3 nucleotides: TGCAGTGCCTACCCCCAAGAGACCCAGTACTTC. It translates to CSAYPQETQYF.